This entry is about one TCR beta chain. Amplification used 60 Vbeta primers and 13 Jbeta primers. Original analysis: In a later analysis, some 11 million of some 80 million unique beta chains occurred in at least two donors. Sequenced by immunoSEQ multiplex PCR; TCRdb stores in-frame clones only, minus some. The V and J calls and clone size come from that table; D and trimming were worked out from the DNA. Found here are 90,000 to 150,000 clones, approximately 80% of them singletons; the top ten hold less than 3.5%. The data stem from a study of cytomegalovirus exposure and HLA in healthy donors. In germline, CDR1 is SGDLS, CDR2 YYNGEE. The CDR3 runs 17 residues. Losses at the gene ends were 4 bases for V and 6 bases for J; bases not matched to a gene: 11.

Sequencing was done on a sample of PBMCs. The source is a female donor in good health and CMV-seronegative. The chain carries TRBV9 and TRBJ1-6, with TRBD1 identical over 9 bases. The CDR3 reads CASSTRDRGGPNSPLHF. The CDR3 nucleotides are TGTGCCAGCAGCACCAGAGACAGGGGGGGTCCTAATTCACCCCTCCACTTT.